Listed below are T cell receptor beta chains from one sample, sequenced in a study of cytomegalovirus exposure and HLA in healthy donors. Measured with immunoSEQ multiplex PCR; TCRdb has only the in-frame clones, and not every one. The sample lists 210,000 or so clones; roughly 83% were seen once. What was sequenced was PBMCs. These receptors all come from a boy between 2 and 10 years old in good health and CMV-seronegative. Both conserved end residues are part of each CDR3. The D gene is left open where the match is weak. Only some rows state a clone size, as once, few, many or a class for expanded clones.

clone size,V gene,J gene,D gene,CDR3 DNA,CDR3 protein
-,TRBV7-9,TRBJ2-7,TRBD1,TGTGCCAGCAGCTCGGACAGGATGGGGTACGAGCAGTACTTC,CASSSDRMGYEQYF
once,TRBV29-1,TRBJ2-3,-,TGCAGCGTTGACCTTGGGGGGTCAGATACGCAGTATTTT,CSVDLGGSDTQYF
-,TRBV5-1,TRBJ1-2,-,TGCGCCAGCAGCTTGCGATCGGCAGGGAGGAATGGCTACACCTTC,CASSLRSAGRNGYTF
-,TRBV6-6,TRBJ1-1,-,TGTGCCAGCATTAGAGATTGTGAAGCTTTCTTT,CASIRDCEAFF
once,TRBV11-3,TRBJ1-5,-,TGTGCCAGCAGCTTCCGACTACAGCCCCAGCATTTT,CASSFRLQPQHF
-,TRBV5-1,TRBJ2-7,TRBD2,TGCGCCAGCGCCCTAGGGAGGCTGACTAGCGCGGACTACGAGCAGTACTTC,CASALGRLTSADYEQYF
once,TRBV30,TRBJ1-5,TRBD1,TGTGCCTGGAGTTCGGACAGGAATCAGCCCCAGCATTTT,CAWSSDRNQPQHF
few,TRBV27,TRBJ1-1,-,TGTGCCAGCAGTTTAGGGCAGGGGAACACTGAAGCTTTCTTT,CASSLGQGNTEAFF
-,TRBV2,TRBJ1-5,-,TGTGCCAGCAGTGTTGGGAGGGGAGAGGCCCAGCCCCAGCATTTT,CASSVGRGEAQPQHF
few,TRBV7-8,TRBJ1-2,-,TGTGCCAGCAGCTCTCGTCTCCTCTATGGCTACACCTTC,CASSSRLLYGYTF
-,TRBV25-1,TRBJ2-3,TRBD1,TGTGCCAGCAGTGAAGTAGGGGACAGTTTCACAGATACGCAGTATTTT,CASSEVGDSFTDTQYF
-,TRBV5-1,TRBJ1-2,TRBD1,TGCGCCAGCAGCTCACTTGACCGGGACAGCTATGGCTACACCTTC,CASSSLDRDSYGYTF
once,TRBV5-8,TRBJ2-1,-,TGTGCCAGCGACCGGGGATACAATGAGCAGTTCTTC,CASDRGYNEQFF